The 32 T cell receptor beta chains in this list originate from one sample, sequenced in a study of blood T cell repertoires in COVID-19. TCRdb keeps only in-frame clones here, not all; method: immunoSEQ multiplex PCR. The repertoire holds roughly 140,000 clones, with around 81% as singletons. The sequencing input was peripheral blood. These receptors originate from a human donor in a cohort sampled during active COVID-19.

This clone has only one observation. The chain uses TRBV3-1 (or the pseudogene TRBV3-2) and TRBJ2-7; D might be TRBD1 (6 bases). CDR3 length: 13 residues. V was pared by 4 bases and J by 2 bases, with 9 bases between. Germline V gene sequence: CDR1 LGHDT, CDR2 YNNKEL (reference sequence). Here the CDR3 DNA reads TGTGCCAGCAGCCGACAGGCGACCTACGAGCAGTACTTC. It encodes CASSRQATYEQYF.

The rearrangement joins TRBV4-2 to TRBJ1-5; 8 bases match TRBD1. This CDR3 has 17 amino acids. Trimming cost V 4 bases and J 1 base; bases outside gene matches: 9. CDR1 is LGHNA, CDR2 YNFKEQ, per germline. CDR3 coding DNA: TGTGCCAGCAGCCCCTCGACCAACAGGGGGAGCAATCAGCCCCAGCATTTT. It encodes CASSPSTNRGSNQPQHF.

The rearrangement joins TRBV9 to TRBJ2-1; 15 bases line up with TRBD2. Looked up from germline, CDR1 is SGDLS and CDR2 is YYNGEE. Unmatched junction bases numbered 8, after V lost 0 bases and J lost 4 bases. The CDR3 runs 19 residues. This CDR3 reads CASSVEVGLAGGPYNEQFF. For the CDR3, the DNA is TGTGCCAGCAGCGTAGAGGTTGGACTAGCGGGAGGGCCATACAATGAGCAGTTCTTC.

The chain joins TRBV7-2 to TRBJ2-2, with 7 bases identical to TRBD2. This CDR3 spans 15 amino acids. Per germline, CDR1 SGHTA and CDR2 FQGNSA. Losses at the gene ends were 5 bases for V and 1 base for J; bases not matched to a gene: 4. CDR3 in amino acids: CASSVGLVNTGELFF. CDR3 DNA: TGTGCCAGCAGCGTCGGACTAGTGAACACCGGGGAGCTGTTTTTT.

The J gene is TRBJ2-5, the V gene TRBV10-2; weak D call: TRBD2 (12 bases). CDR3 length: 22 amino acids. V was cut by 10 bases and J by 0 bases, with 39 bases left in between. The germline gives CDR1 WSHSY, CDR2 SAAADI. CDR3 amino acids: CANSGTGGHLTSGRSYQETQYF. DNA of the CDR3: TGCGCCAACAGCGGGACAGGGGGTCATCTGACTAGCGGGAGAAGTTACCAAGAGACCCAGTACTTC.

V gene TRBV3-1 (or the pseudogene TRBV3-2) combines with J gene TRBJ2-1, with D possibly matching TRBD1 (6 bases). Germline loops: CDR1 LGHDT, CDR2 YNNKEL (reference sequence). Trimming left V 4 bases short and J 0 bases short, with 7 bases between. CDR3 length equals 14 residues. CDR3 nucleotides: TGTGCCAGCAGCCTACAGGGCTCCTACAATGAGCAGTTCTTC. Protein: CASSLQGSYNEQFF.

This clone appeared once. The chain employs TRBV30 and TRBJ1-4, with a weak D call TRBD1 (6 bases). CDR3 size: 13 residues. The germline CDR1 and CDR2 sequences are GTSNPN and SVGIG (reference sequence). V dropped 8 bases and J dropped 8 bases, with 18 bases sitting between them. CDR3 residues: CASRQVNGEKLFF. The CDR3 bases are TGTGCCAGTCGACAGGTAAATGGAGAAAAACTGTTTTTT.

This chain uses TRBV28 with TRBJ2-1; D might be TRBD1 (5 bases). Per germline, CDR1 MDHEN and CDR2 SYDVKM. CDR3 length: 13 amino acids. With 4 bases removed from V and 8 bases from J, the gap between germline ends came to 12 bases. CDR3: CASSYQGRDEQFF. CDR3 coding DNA: TGTGCCAGCAGTTATCAGGGAAGGGATGAGCAGTTCTTC.

Many counts were recorded for this clone. DNA for the CDR3: TGTGCCAGTAGTATAGTGAAGGGGACTAATGAAAAACTGTTTTTT. This gives the protein CASSIVKGTNEKLFF. The chain recombines TRBV19 with TRBJ1-4; TRBD1 might be the D (5 bases). Trimming cost V 1 base and J 2 bases, with 8 bases left between them. The CDR3 is 15 amino acids. In germline, CDR1 is LNHDA, CDR2 SQIVND (reference sequence). Drawing the rest from reference TRBV19 and TRBJ1-4, the complete variable domain is DGGITQSPKYLFRKEGQNVTLSCEQNLNHDAMYWYRQDPGQGLRLIYYSQIVNDFQKGDIAEGYSVSREKKESFPLTVTSAQKNPTAFYLCASSIVKGTNEKLFFGSGTQLSVL.

V gene TRBV3-1 (or the pseudogene TRBV3-2) combines with J gene TRBJ1-1; no clear D gene. CDR1 is LGHDT, CDR2 YNNKEL, per germline (reference sequence). CDR3 size: 15 residues. The V and J ends lost 4 bases and 3 bases respectively, with 15 bases between them. This CDR3 is CASSPTSGADTEAFF. Written as DNA, the CDR3 is TGTGCCAGCAGCCCTACGTCGGGTGCGGACACTGAAGCTTTCTTT.

This rearrangement joins TRBV15 to TRBJ2-7; TRBD1 aligns across 7 bases. The germline gives CDR1 LNHNV, CDR2 YYDKDF (reference sequence). Unmatched junction bases numbered 9, after V lost 5 bases and J lost 2 bases. The CDR3 sequence is 15 residues long. CDR3 sequence reads: CATSASPGTAYEQYF. The CDR3 DNA is TGTGCCACCAGCGCCAGCCCTGGGACAGCCTACGAGCAGTACTTC.

The genes are TRBV7-9 and TRBJ1-5; D perhaps matches TRBD1 (5 bases). V lost 5 bases and J lost 2, with 19 bases in between. Germline V gene sequence: CDR1 SEHNR, CDR2 FQNEAQ (reference sequence). The CDR3 runs 17 residues. The CDR3 loop is CASSGTSGTSGNQPQHF. The CDR3 DNA follows: TGTGCCAGCAGCGGCACCTCAGGGACTTCTGGCAATCAGCCCCAGCATTTT.

This clone was counted only a few times. This chain links TRBV2 with TRBJ1-5; tentative D call: TRBD1 (5 bases). This CDR3 contains 13 residues. Looked up from germline, CDR1 is SNHLY and CDR2 is FYNNEI. Trimming cost V 7 bases and J 2 bases, with 9 bases left between them. The CDR3 protein is CASTREGNQPQHF. In DNA form, the CDR3 reads TGTGCCAGCACCAGGGAAGGCAATCAGCCCCAGCATTTT. Filled out from reference TRBV2 and TRBJ1-5, the complete variable domain reads EPEVTQTPSHQVTQMGQEVILRCVPISNHLYFYWYRQILGQKVEFLVSFYNNEISEKSEIFDDQFSVERPDGSNFTLKIRSTKLEDSAMYFCASTREGNQPQHFGDGTRLSIL.

This clone was observed a few times. The chain has TRBV24-1 and TRBJ2-6; tentative D call: TRBD2 (5 bases). The length of the CDR3 is 15 residues. The V gene lost 5 bases and the J gene lost 2 bases, with 9 bases spanning the gap. The germline V gene has CDR1 KGHDR and CDR2 SFDVKD. DNA of the CDR3: TGTGCCACCAGTGTCGGGAACGCTGGGGCCAACGTCCTGACTTTC. Translation: CATSVGNAGANVLTF.

This chain connects TRBV7-2 to TRBJ2-7, with TRBD2 identical over 13 bases. V was clipped by 6 bases and J by 5 bases; unmatched bases: 7. Per the germline V gene, CDR1 is SGHTA and CDR2 is FQGNSA. The CDR3 covers 15 residues. CDR3 bases: TGTGCCAGCAGGTTCGGGACTAGCGGGAACCACGAGCAGTACTTC. It translates to CASRFGTSGNHEQYF.

The CDR3 sequence: CASSLGRGETQYF. CDR3 nucleotide sequence: TGTGCCAGCAGCTTAGGGAGGGGAGAGACCCAGTACTTC. This chain links TRBV7-3 with TRBJ2-5; 7 bases are shared with TRBD2. Per germline, CDR1 SGHTA and CDR2 FQGTGA. There are 13 residues in the CDR3. The J segment lost 4 bases and the V segment lost 2 bases, leaving 1 base of the junction unmatched.

DNA for the CDR3: TGTGCCAGCAGCGTCGAACGGGTGGCTGGAAACACCATATATTTT. Protein: CASSVERVAGNTIYF. The J gene is TRBJ1-3, the V gene TRBV9; D gene unclear. Deletions cut 2 bases from V and 2 bases from J, with 11 bases between. Germline V CDR1 and CDR2: SGDLS, YYNGEE. The CDR3 length is 15 residues.

The chain joins TRBV5-1 to TRBJ1-1; weak D call: TRBD1 (6 bases). This CDR3 region has 14 residues. V lost 0 bases to trimming and J lost 4 bases, with 10 bases between them. Germline values: CDR1 SGHRS, CDR2 YFSETQ. DNA for the CDR3: TGCGCCAGCAGCTTGGACAGGGTTGTCACTGAAGCTTTCTTT. This gives the protein CASSLDRVVTEAFF.

This sequence joins TRBV6-5 and TRBJ1-6; 9 bases match TRBD1. Germline lookup yields CDR1 MNHEY and CDR2 SVGAGI. The V gene end was trimmed by 4 bases and the J gene end by 10 bases; junction bases not matched to a gene: 5. CDR3 length: 14 residues. Written as DNA, the CDR3 is TGTGCCAGCAGTTTCCGACAGGGGGGCTCACCCCTCCACTTT. Its translation is CASSFRQGGSPLHF.

CDR3 amino acids: CASRYPPRNTEAFF. For the CDR3, the DNA is TGTGCCAGCAGGTACCCCCCGAGGAACACTGAAGCTTTCTTT. The chain carries TRBV28 and TRBJ1-1; D call uncertain. The CDR3 totals 14 residues. V shed 6 bases and J shed 1 base, with 12 bases lying between them. Germline assignment: CDR1 MDHEN and CDR2 SYDVKM.

The chain recombines TRBV3-1 (or the pseudogene TRBV3-2) with TRBJ2-3; 8 nucleotides match TRBD1. V shed 0 bases and J 1 base; nucleotides not matched to a gene: 3. This CDR3 has 16 amino acids. Germline V gives CDR1 LGHDT, CDR2 YNNKEL (reference sequence). The DNA of the CDR3 is TGTGCCAGCAGCCAAGATCGACAGGGGCGCACAGATACGCAGTATTTT. This sequence encodes CASSQDRQGRTDTQYF.

The rearrangement uses TRBV6-5 and TRBJ2-3, with 7 bases aligning to TRBD2. Germline values: CDR1 MNHEY, CDR2 SVGAGI. CDR3 size: 13 residues. Trimming removed 2 bases from V and 6 bases from J; junction bases left unmatched: 2. CDR3 nucleotide sequence: TGTGCCAGCAGTTACGGACTAGGGGATACGCAGTATTTT. Its translation is CASSYGLGDTQYF.

The chain carries TRBV4-3 and TRBJ1-1; 7 bases are shared with TRBD1. V shed 4 bases, J shed 0 bases, and the junction held 8 bases outside the gene matches. CDR1 is LGHNA, CDR2 YSLEER, per germline. CDR3 length: 16 residues. The CDR3 DNA sequence: TGCGCCAGCAGCCGATCCGGGACAGCTCTGAACACTGAAGCTTTCTTT. This encodes CASSRSGTALNTEAFF.

The chain employs TRBV18 and TRBJ2-4, with D maybe TRBD1 (6 bases). The CDR3 extends over 15 amino acids. CDR1 is KGHSH and CDR2 is LQKENI in the germline V gene. V lost 1 base to trimming and J lost 7 bases, with 14 bases between them. CDR3 in amino acids: CASSPHHRVLNIQYF. CDR3 nucleotides: TGTGCCAGCTCACCACATCACAGGGTCCTGAACATTCAGTACTTC.

The chain uses TRBV6-5 and TRBJ2-5, with 9 bases fitting TRBD1. CDR1 is MNHEY and CDR2 is SVGAGI in the germline V gene. The J segment lost 4 bases and the V segment lost 8 bases, leaving 8 bases of the junction unmatched. The CDR3 totals 14 residues. The CDR3 here is CASGTGGRRETQYF. The CDR3 region has the DNA TGTGCCAGCGGAACAGGGGGCCGACGAGAGACCCAGTACTTC.

Concerning this clone: Mismatch with germline at one junction end may stem from a read error. This sequence joins TRBV18 and TRBJ2-7; the match to TRBD1 covers 7 bases. In germline, CDR1 is KGHSH, CDR2 LQKENI. The CDR3 extends over 14 amino acids. CDR3 DNA: TGTGCCAGCTCACGGACAGGCGAACCCCATAACTCCTTCTTC. This encodes CASSRTGEPHNSFF.

The gene calls are TRBV29-1 and TRBJ2-3; 8 bases match TRBD2. Per germline, CDR1 SQVTM and CDR2 ANQGSEA. V lost 6 bases, J lost 5 bases, and 16 bases stayed unmatched. The CDR3 has 16 residues. The chain's CDR3 is CSVRKRESYLGDTQYF. CDR3 bases: TGCAGCGTCCGGAAGCGGGAGAGTTATTTGGGAGATACGCAGTATTTT.

The chain joins TRBV4-2 to TRBJ2-5, with TRBD2 matching over 13 bases. Germline V gene data show CDR1 as LGHNA and CDR2 as YNFKEQ. The length of the CDR3 is 15 residues. V dropped 5 bases and J dropped 3; count of bases not matched to a gene: 3. The CDR3: CASSSGTSGKETQYF. The CDR3 DNA is TGTGCCAGCAGCTCCGGGACTAGCGGGAAAGAGACCCAGTACTTC.

This chain links TRBV28 with TRBJ2-7, with 9 bases matching TRBD2. This CDR3 is built from 13 residues. V lost 10 bases, J lost 3 bases, and 7 bases stayed unmatched. Germline CDR1 is MDHEN and CDR2 is SYDVKM. In DNA, the CDR3 is TGTGCCACCTACCCTAGCGGGAACTACGAGCAGTACTTC. Amino acids: CATYPSGNYEQYF.

The chain has TRBV28 and TRBJ2-7; 9 bases line up with TRBD1. Unmatched junction bases numbered 7, after V lost 3 bases and J lost 1 base. There are 16 residues in the CDR3. Germline V lookup: CDR1 MDHEN, CDR2 SYDVKM. CDR3 coding DNA: TGTGCCAGCAGTTTTGGGACAGGGCGTGGGTCCTACGAGCAGTACTTC. It is translated as CASSFGTGRGSYEQYF. Complete variable domain (other parts from reference TRBV28 and TRBJ2-7): DVKVTQSSRYLVKRTGEKVFLECVQDMDHENMFWYRQDPGLGLRLIYFSYDVKMKEKGDIPEGYSVSREKKERFSLILESASTNQTSMYLCASSFGTGRGSYEQYFGPGTRLTVT.

The V and J genes are TRBV7-2 and TRBJ2-1, with 11 bases that match TRBD2. V lost 1 base, J lost 9 bases, and 2 bases stayed unmatched. Germline V gene data show CDR1 as SGHTA and CDR2 as FQGNSA. The CDR3 contains 14 residues. The CDR3 loop reads CASSLGLAGIEQFF. DNA for the CDR3: TGTGCCAGCAGCTTAGGACTAGCGGGAATTGAGCAGTTCTTC. Full variable domain (rest looked up from reference TRBV7-2 and TRBJ2-1): GAGVSQSPSNKVTEKGKDVELRCDPISGHTALYWYRQSLGQGLEFLIYFQGNSAPDKSGLPSDRFSAERTGGSVSTLTIQRTQQEDSAVYLCASSLGLAGIEQFFGPGTRLTVL.

The gene calls are TRBV6-4 and TRBJ2-7, with 9 bases aligning to TRBD2. Unmatched junction bases numbered 6, after V lost 2 bases and J lost 4 bases. The CDR3 spans 15 residues. Germline V gene sequence: CDR1 MRHNA, CDR2 SNTAGT. Here the CDR3 DNA reads TGTGCCAGCAGTGACCCCGGGACTAGCTGTTACGAGCAGTACTTC. This sequence encodes CASSDPGTSCYEQYF.